This T cell receptor beta chain was observed in a study of PD-1 blockade in mismatch repair-deficient tumors. Turning to the study itself: Patients had fewer than 15 mismatch repair-deficient cancer types and were previously treated and progressing.

Method: immunoSEQ multiplex PCR; TCRdb's copy keeps in-frame clones and lacks some. The table records some 120,000 clones, about 88% of them present only once. Regarding the study as a whole: After pembrolizumab, tumor-resident clones rose rapidly, then generally contracted before radiologic responses.

Germline-derived CDR1 and CDR2 are SNHLY and FYNNEI. Deletions cut 9 bases from V and 5 bases from J, with 13 bases between. CDR3 length: 12 amino acids. On this clone itself: The antigen is undetermined.

The TCR-sequenced patients were a few responders to pembrolizumab. Sequences were derived from peripheral blood, sampled 44 weeks after starting pembrolizumab. This TCR was sampled from an adult with mismatch repair-deficient cancer. This chain connects TRBV2 to TRBJ2-5; TRBD2 might be the D (6 bases). The DNA of the CDR3 is TGTGCCAGTATAGGAGGGGCGGAGACCCAGTACTTC. This sequence encodes CASIGGAETQYF.